This T cell receptor beta chain stems from a study of T cells in Graves' hyperthyroidism and ophthalmopathy. CDR3 size: 17 residues. CDR1 and CDR2 (germline): LNHDA, SQIVND (reference sequence). Trimming cost V 3 bases and J 7 bases; bases outside gene matches: 16. The TCR beta CDR3 regions underwent amplification using RNA transcripts as the source. HTBI primers were employed in a first-round RT-PCR of the TCR CDR3. TCRdb recomputed calls from the multiplex PCR reads with MiXCR, one row per CDR3 protein. The table records almost 600,000 distinct CDR3 sequences, about 15% of them present only once. J is TRBJ2-7 and V is TRBV19, with 9 bases lining up with TRBD1. Material for sequencing was blood. This TCR was sampled from a woman in her twenties or thirties with Graves' hyperthyroidism that later progressed to Graves' ophthalmopathy. The CDR3 is CASSIGEGQGPSGEQYF. CDR3 nucleotide sequence: TGTGCCAGTAGTATCGGTGAGGGACAGGGTCCTTCGGGGGAGCAGTACTTC.